This T cell receptor (beta chain) stems from a study of T cells in localized non-small cell lung cancer. Trimming cost V 4 bases and J 2 bases, with 10 bases left between them. The CDR3 runs 13 residues. In germline, CDR1 is SGDLS, CDR2 YYNGEE. Within the sample, this clone is medium-sized. Its specificity is unknown. Findings of the study overall: Uninvolved adjacent lung had more T cell clonality than any other tissue, topping tumor. Only one tumor region was sequenced, so heterogeneity remains possible. Density of T cells in blood, when higher, went with longer overall survival.

Adjacent lung samples, free of atypia, were obtained at least 2 cm from the tumor margin. The table came from immunoSEQ multiplex PCR; TCRdb's copy has only in-frame clones and leaves some out. The data contain about 1,700 clones, 29% of them seen just once; the ten biggest clones take up 9.8%. Sequenced here: normal lung tissue next to the tumor, sampled before any cancer treatment. This TCR was recovered from a woman aged 35-75 years with stage III lung adenocarcinoma. The chain joins TRBV9 to TRBJ2-7; the D gene could be TRBD1 or TRBD2 (5 bases each). The CDR3 coding sequence is TGTGCCAGCAGCCGGGGCCGCCCCTACGAGCAGTACTTC. It translates to CASSRGRPYEQYF.